This T cell receptor beta chain was identified during a study of blood T cell repertoires in COVID-19. As for the study in general: The United States, Italy and Spain were the sources of the acute and convalescent COVID-19 samples. PBMCs, B-cell-depleted T cells, or T cells were the source of the cDNA or gDNA that made up the material.

The CDR3 loop spans 13 amino acids. Germline lookup yields CDR1 MNHEY and CDR2 SMNVEV (reference sequence). V was clipped by 2 bases and J by 8 bases, with 12 bases between them. Original methodology: Researchers report that nucleated cell counts were estimated from reference gene primer amplification. Sequencing used immunoSEQ multiplex PCR; TCRdb keeps in-frame clones, though not all of them. V, J and clone size are those of that table, while D and trimming were read from the DNA. This sample carries approximately 300,000 clones, around 86% of them seen once, and the ten largest clones take 1%. This rearrangement joins TRBV27 to TRBJ1-2; D gene uncertain. The clonotype comes from a man in his fifties or sixties with active or convalescent COVID-19. Sequencing was performed on peripheral blood. The CDR3 protein is CASSLTLAGGYTF. In DNA form, the CDR3 reads TGTGCCAGCAGTTTAACCCTAGCGGGGGGCTACACCTTC.